The 3 T cell receptor beta chains reported below all come from one sample, sequenced in a study of blood T cells in healthy people across ages (dated by TCRdb to between 2015 and 2016). Library generation was performed with 5' RACE. Sequencing took place on an Illumina HiSeq 2500. A second PCR of roughly 7 to 11 cycles was performed with a sample-barcoded 5' primer and a J-beta primer mix. TCRdb's own reprocessing of the public reads used fastp at Q25 and MiXCR and kept productive beta chains. Identical CDR3 protein sequences are pooled into one entry, listed with their most common genes and DNA. The sample table records roughly 800,000 distinct CDR3 sequences; roughly 50% of these occur just once. 20% to 25% of the sample rests with the top ten. Sequenced material: blood. These receptors were collected from a man younger than 40 in good health.

This chain uses TRBV6-6 with TRBJ1-4; D unresolved. Between the trimmed V and J ends, which lost 6 bases and 0 bases, there was a span of 11 bases. Germline CDR1 MNHNY, CDR2 SVGAGI (reference sequence). The CDR3 extends over 15 amino acids. CDR3 region: CASSQMEATNEKLFF. CDR3 DNA: TGTGCCAGCAGCCAGATGGAAGCAACTAATGAAAAACTGTTTTTT.

The chain carries TRBV29-1 and TRBJ2-2; TRBD1 or TRBD2 may be the D gene (5 bases each). Germline CDR1 is SQVTM and CDR2 is ANQGSEA. The V gene lost 4 bases and the J gene lost 4 bases, with 13 bases spanning the gap. CDR3 length equals 14 residues. The DNA of the CDR3 is TGCAGCGTTGTCGGGGCTCCGGGCACCGGGGAGCTGTTTTTT. It translates to CSVVGAPGTGELFF.

The chain employs TRBV7-2 and TRBJ2-3; 8 nucleotides agree with TRBD2. Looked up from germline, CDR1 is SGHTA and CDR2 is FQGNSA. J lost 4 bases, V lost 1 base, and 10 bases had no gene match. CDR3 size: 17 residues. CDR3 residues: CASSLGAIGGAADTQYF. The CDR3 coding sequence is TGTGCCAGCAGCTTAGGCGCCATCGGGGGGGCAGCAGATACGCAGTATTTT.